Listed below are T cell receptor beta chains from one sample, sequenced in a study of response to subunit inactivated influenza vaccine. TCRdb itself ran the RT-PCR reads through MiXCR, one entry per CDR3 protein. The sample consists of about 500,000 distinct CDR3 sequences, 16% of them appearing once. The sequencing here drew on CD4+ T cells sorted from PBMCs, taken roughly 24 months after vaccination. All receptors derive from a man between 50 and 70 years old who received an inactivated influenza vaccine. CDR3s include the opening cysteine and the closing phenylalanine or tryptophan. Fields, in order: J gene, V gene, D gene, clone size, CDR3 length, CDR3 DNA, CDR3 protein. The D gene is left open where the match is weak. Some rows mark clone size as missing; the rest say once, few, many or name a class of expanded clone.

J: TRBJ1-1; V: TRBV12-3/TRBV12-4; D: .; size: few; length: 16; DNA: TGTGCCAGCAGTCTTGGGGCCCAGGGAATGTACACTGAAGCTTTCTTT; CDR3: CASSLGAQGMYTEAFF
J: TRBJ1-3; V: TRBV7-9; D: .; size: .; length: 16; DNA: TGTGCCAGCAGCTCCCTGTTCCAAGTCAGCGGAAACACCATATATTTT; CDR3: CASSSLFQVSGNTIYF
J: TRBJ2-1; V: TRBV3-1; D: TRBD1; size: .; length: 15; DNA: TGTGCCAGCAGCCACCCCGGGACAGGGATAGATGAGCAGTTCTTC; CDR3: CASSHPGTGIDEQFF
J: TRBJ1-2; V: TRBV27; D: .; size: few; length: 15; DNA: TGTGCCAGCAGTTTAGACCCCCAAAGCCGCTATGGCTACACCTTC; CDR3: CASSLDPQSRYGYTF
J: TRBJ2-1; V: TRBV4-3; D: .; size: few; length: 15; DNA: TGCGCCAGCAGCCAACACATCCTTAGCGGAGATGAGCAGTTCTTC; CDR3: CASSQHILSGDEQFF
J: TRBJ2-7; V: TRBV9; D: .; size: .; length: 14; DNA: TGTGCCAGCAGCGTATTCGGGGGGCCCTACGAGCAGTACTTC; CDR3: CASSVFGGPYEQYF
J: TRBJ1-1; V: TRBV11-1; D: .; size: .; length: 14; DNA: TGTGCCAGCAGCCCTACAGATTTGAACACTGAAGCTTTCTTT; CDR3: CASSPTDLNTEAFF
J: TRBJ2-5; V: TRBV20-1; D: TRBD2; size: few; length: 15; DNA: TGCAGTGCTAGGACTAGCGGGAGTCCCCAAGAGACCCAGTACTTC; CDR3: CSARTSGSPQETQYF
J: TRBJ2-7; V: TRBV7-2; D: TRBD2; size: many; length: 14; DNA: TGTGCCAGCAGGGAGCGGGAGGAAAGCTACGAGCAGTACTTC; CDR3: CASREREESYEQYF
J: TRBJ2-7; V: TRBV20-1; D: TRBD1; size: .; length: 13; DNA: TGCAGTGCTAGAGATGACAGGGACTACGAGCAGTACTTC; CDR3: CSARDDRDYEQYF
J: TRBJ2-1; V: TRBV12-3/TRBV12-4; D: TRBD2; size: few; length: 14; DNA: TGTGCCAGCAGTTTAACGGGAGGAAACAATGAGCAGTTCTTC; CDR3: CASSLTGGNNEQFF
J: TRBJ2-3; V: TRBV4-3; D: .; size: .; length: 15; DNA: TGCGCCAGCAGCCAAAGGGTTTCGGCCGCAGATACGCAGTATTTT; CDR3: CASSQRVSAADTQYF
J: TRBJ1-4; V: TRBV19; D: .; size: .; length: 16; DNA: TGTGCCAGTAGTAGAGAATTCCGTCGGAATAATGAAAAACTGTTTTTT; CDR3: CASSREFRRNNEKLFF
J: TRBJ2-1; V: TRBV25-1; D: TRBD2; size: .; length: 16; DNA: TGTGCCAGCAGTGCCTTGACTAGCGGGGGGGCTAATGAGCAGTTCTTC; CDR3: CASSALTSGGANEQFF
J: TRBJ1-2; V: TRBV2; D: .; size: .; length: 13; DNA: TGTGCCAGCCGGGCAGGGGAGAGCTATGGCTACACCTTC; CDR3: CASRAGESYGYTF
J: TRBJ1-4; V: TRBV4-3; D: .; size: .; length: 16; DNA: TGCGCCAGCAGCCAAGATCCTCGGGCGTCTAATGAAAAACTGTTTTTT; CDR3: CASSQDPRASNEKLFF
J: TRBJ2-3; V: TRBV5-1; D: TRBD1; size: few; length: 15; DNA: TGCGCCAGCAGCCCTGGGACAGGGAGGATAGATACGCAGTATTTT; CDR3: CASSPGTGRIDTQYF
J: TRBJ2-7; V: TRBV7-9; D: .; size: .; length: 17; DNA: TGTGCCAGCAGCTTAGCGTCGCCAGGCGGAAGCTCCTACGAGCAGTACTTC; CDR3: CASSLASPGGSSYEQYF
J: TRBJ1-3; V: TRBV20-1; D: .; size: .; length: 14; DNA: TGCAGTGCTAGAGAAGACTCGAAAGGAAACACCATATATTTT; CDR3: CSAREDSKGNTIYF
J: TRBJ2-1; V: TRBV28; D: .; size: .; length: 18; DNA: TGTGCCAGCAGTTTATTATCGAGGACATGGGTCTTAGGCGATGAGCAGTTCTTC; CDR3: CASSLLSRTWVLGDEQFF
J: TRBJ2-3; V: TRBV4-2; D: TRBD1; size: .; length: 16; DNA: TGTGCCAGCAGCCATGGACAGGCCTCTAGCACAGATACGCAGTATTTT; CDR3: CASSHGQASSTDTQYF
J: TRBJ1-5; V: TRBV2; D: TRBD1; size: .; length: 15; DNA: TGTGCCAGCAGATATGGACAGGCAGGAAATCAGCCCCAGCATTTT; CDR3: CASRYGQAGNQPQHF
J: TRBJ2-1; V: TRBV3-1; D: .; size: .; length: 15; DNA: TGTGCCAGCAGCCAAGATGGGGCAGGGCGCAATGAGCAGTTCTTC; CDR3: CASSQDGAGRNEQFF
J: TRBJ2-3; V: TRBV29-1; D: .; size: .; length: 14; DNA: TGCAGCGTTCCCCCGGGAGAATACACAGATACGCAGTATTTT; CDR3: CSVPPGEYTDTQYF
J: TRBJ2-2; V: TRBV6-1; D: .; size: .; length: 16; DNA: TGTGCCAGCAGGCACCTGATAGGGCAGATCACCGGGGAGCTGTTTTTT; CDR3: CASRHLIGQITGELFF
J: TRBJ2-5; V: TRBV28; D: .; size: .; length: 11; DNA: TGTGCCAGCAGTGCCAGAGGGACCCAGTACTTC; CDR3: CASSARGTQYF
J: TRBJ2-6; V: TRBV9; D: .; size: .; length: 14; DNA: TGTGCCAGCAGCGTGCCGGCGGGGGCCAACGTCCTGACTTTC; CDR3: CASSVPAGANVLTF
J: TRBJ1-1; V: TRBV6-1; D: .; size: .; length: 14; DNA: TGTGCCAGCAGACCGACAGGCCAGAACACTGAAGCTTTCTTT; CDR3: CASRPTGQNTEAFF
J: TRBJ1-5; V: TRBV29-1; D: TRBD1; size: .; length: 14; DNA: TGCAGCGTTTCGGACAGGGGAAGCAATCAGCCCCAGCATTTT; CDR3: CSVSDRGSNQPQHF
J: TRBJ1-6; V: TRBV2; D: TRBD1; size: .; length: 14; DNA: TGTGCCAGCAGTGCGGAGGGGGCGCGTTCACCCCTCCACTTT; CDR3: CASSAEGARSPLHF
J: TRBJ2-1; V: TRBV11-2; D: .; size: few; length: 14; DNA: TGTGCCAGCAGCCCGCGCGGGACCTGGGATGAGCAGTTCTTC; CDR3: CASSPRGTWDEQFF
J: TRBJ2-5; V: TRBV28; D: .; size: .; length: 16; DNA: TGTGCCAGCAGTTCCCTCCCCGGGGGTCGTCTGTGGACCCAGTACTTC; CDR3: CASSSLPGGRLWTQYF
J: TRBJ2-5; V: TRBV6-2/TRBV6-3; D: TRBD2; size: .; length: 17; DNA: TGTGCCAGCACCCTTCGAAAGACTAGCGGGAGACAAGAGACCCAGTACTTC; CDR3: CASTLRKTSGRQETQYF
J: TRBJ2-5; V: TRBV7-2; D: .; size: many; length: 13; DNA: TGTGCCAGCAGCTTAGAAGCGGTAGAGACCCAGTACTTC; CDR3: CASSLEAVETQYF
J: TRBJ2-5; V: TRBV20-1; D: TRBD1; size: .; length: 15; DNA: TGCAGTGCTAGAGACCGGGACAGGGGAGTAGAGACCCAGTACTTC; CDR3: CSARDRDRGVETQYF
J: TRBJ2-7; V: TRBV27; D: .; size: .; length: 13; DNA: TGTGCCAGCCTGGGGGACCGGCACTACGAGCAGTACTTC; CDR3: CASLGDRHYEQYF
J: TRBJ1-1; V: TRBV6-1; D: .; size: few; length: 11; DNA: TGTGCCAGCAGGGGAAGAACTGAAGCTTTCTTT; CDR3: CASRGRTEAFF
J: TRBJ2-2; V: TRBV29-1; D: .; size: many; length: 14; DNA: TGCAGCGTTGAAGGGCGTGCGAACACCGGGGAGCTGTTTTTT; CDR3: CSVEGRANTGELFF
J: TRBJ2-7; V: TRBV5-1; D: .; size: .; length: 14; DNA: TGCGCCAGCAGCCGGGACTTGAACTCCTACGAGCAGTACTTC; CDR3: CASSRDLNSYEQYF
J: TRBJ1-2; V: TRBV25-1; D: .; size: few; length: 14; DNA: TGTGCCAGCAGCGAAGGATTCAGGGGAGGTGGCTACACCTTC; CDR3: CASSEGFRGGGYTF
J: TRBJ2-5; V: TRBV6-1; D: .; size: few; length: 14; DNA: TGTGCCAGCAGACGCACAGTGGCAGGGGAGACCCAGTACTTC; CDR3: CASRRTVAGETQYF
J: TRBJ1-2; V: TRBV5-1; D: TRBD1; size: .; length: 14; DNA: TGCGCCAGCAGCTCCGGGACAGGGGTTGCTGGCTACACCTTC; CDR3: CASSSGTGVAGYTF
J: TRBJ1-6; V: TRBV29-1; D: TRBD1; size: .; length: 14; DNA: TGCAGCGTTTCGACCGGGACAGATAATTCACCCCTCCACTTT; CDR3: CSVSTGTDNSPLHF
J: TRBJ2-3; V: TRBV10-3; D: TRBD2; size: .; length: 14; DNA: TGTGCCATCAGTGGCAGCGGGGGACGGGATACGCAGTATTTT; CDR3: CAISGSGGRDTQYF
J: TRBJ2-3; V: TRBV2; D: .; size: .; length: 17; DNA: TGTGCCAGCAGTACCCCGATTAGCGGCCCTCTTGGGGATACGCAGTATTTT; CDR3: CASSTPISGPLGDTQYF
J: TRBJ2-1; V: TRBV20-1; D: .; size: few; length: 14; DNA: TGCAGTGTGCCGGTGAACTCTAGAAACAATGAGCAGTTCTTC; CDR3: CSVPVNSRNNEQFF
J: TRBJ1-6; V: TRBV4-3; D: .; size: few; length: 16; DNA: TGCGCCAGCAGCCAAGGATTACAGGGCTATAATTCACCCCTCCACTTT; CDR3: CASSQGLQGYNSPLHF
J: TRBJ2-5; V: TRBV12-3/TRBV12-4; D: TRBD2; size: many; length: 16; DNA: TGTGCCAGCAGTTTGAGTCTAGCGGGGTTCCAAGAGACCCAGTACTTC; CDR3: CASSLSLAGFQETQYF
J: TRBJ2-7; V: TRBV29-1; D: .; size: .; length: 13; DNA: TGCGGCGTTAGGGGCCAGGGGAACGGCGAGCAGTACTTC; CDR3: CGVRGQGNGEQYF
J: TRBJ2-2; V: TRBV12-3/TRBV12-4; D: .; size: .; length: 14; DNA: TGTGCCAGCAGTTTAGCGACAATGGCCGGGGAGCTGTTTTTT; CDR3: CASSLATMAGELFF
J: TRBJ2-1; V: TRBV20-1; D: TRBD2; size: .; length: 14; DNA: TGCAGTGCTGGACTAGCGGGGGGCCACAATGAGCAGTTCTTC; CDR3: CSAGLAGGHNEQFF
J: TRBJ2-1; V: TRBV5-4; D: TRBD1; size: few; length: 16; DNA: TGTGTCAGCAGCCCGAATGGGGACAGGGGTTCAAATGAGCAGTTCTTC; CDR3: CVSSPNGDRGSNEQFF
J: TRBJ2-7; V: TRBV28; D: TRBD2; size: many; length: 15; DNA: TGTGCCAGCAGTTTGGGCGGGAGGGCCGTCTACGAGCAGTACTTC; CDR3: CASSLGGRAVYEQYF
J: TRBJ1-1; V: TRBV18; D: .; size: .; length: 13; DNA: TGTGCCAGCTCACCAAAACAGGGTGGAGAAGCTTTCTTT; CDR3: CASSPKQGGEAFF
J: TRBJ2-5; V: TRBV18; D: .; size: .; length: 16; DNA: TGTGCCAGCTCATCTCTAGCTTCGGGGGCCGAAGAGACCCAGTACTTC; CDR3: CASSSLASGAEETQYF